Reported below is one TCR beta chain. Trimming stripped 0 bases from V and 10 bases from J, with 9 bases between. CDR3 length equals 12 residues. A second PCR, run for about 7 to 11 cycles, used a sample-barcoded 5' primer plus a J-beta primer mix. TCRdb processed the 5' RACE reads anew with MiXCR; each CDR3 protein has one entry. The sample includes roughly 1.7 million distinct CDR3 sequences, roughly a third of them seen just once. These data are taken from a study of blood T cells in healthy people across ages. V and J are TRBV12-3 or TRBV12-4 and TRBJ1-1, with D tentatively TRBD1 (5 bases). The clonotype was recovered from a woman younger than 45 in good health. Sequencing was carried out using blood. CDR3: CASSLARAPAFF. The DNA of the CDR3 is TGTGCCAGCAGTTTAGCCAGGGCCCCAGCTTTCTTT.